The TCR beta chain under discussion was sequenced for a study of graft-versus-host responses after intestinal transplantation. Method: immunoSEQ multiplex PCR; TCRdb's copy keeps in-frame clones and lacks some. The data show some 83,000 clones, with roughly 91% seen just once and 0.1% held by the top ten. A word on this clone: Its specificity is not known.

General study findings and limits: Early post-transplant falls in HvG clones accompanied the peak levels of circulating GvH clones.

This clonotype was obtained from a human donor who received an intestinal transplant. This specimen consisted of unstimulated CD4+ T cells sorted from spleen or lymph node cells, obtained before intestinal transplant.

Here the CDR3 DNA reads TGTGCCAGCAGACGCACGGGGATCCCTTCCTACGAGCAGTACTTC. It encodes CASRRTGIPSYEQYF. The chain joins TRBV6-5 to TRBJ2-7, with D possibly matching TRBD2 (5 bases). The germline V gene encodes CDR1 MNHEY and CDR2 SVGAGI. The V gene lost 6 bases and the J gene lost 1 base, with 16 bases spanning the gap. CDR3 length: 15 amino acids.